This entry describes one T cell receptor beta chain. Its antigen remains unknown. Every one of the donors was a Caucasian adult that lived in Nashville, Tennessee. TCRdb's table, derived via immunoSEQ multiplex PCR, lists solely in-frame clones and lacks some. The profile covers about 2.3 million clones, with around 92% appearing a single time and about 0.36% taken by the ten largest. Unmatched junction bases numbered 7, after V lost 4 bases and J lost 14 bases. This CDR3 spans 14 amino acids. CDR1 and CDR2 from the germline V gene are SGHTA and FQGNSA. This entry belongs to a study of shared clonotypes between healthy human individuals. Overall study: Plates per donor: three CD4 naive, three CD4 memory, two CD8 naive, one CD8 memory.

Study-wide results and caveats: Between a handful of donors, naive CD4 clonotypes were shared at a level of around 5.1%.

The chain carries TRBV7-2 and TRBJ2-1, with 14 bases fitting TRBD2. The sequence derives from a young man in good health. Some clones in this sample may be carry-over from other donors' samples. The specimen sequenced was naive CD4+ T cells from PBMCs. The subset: CD45RA+ positively selected. The DNA of the CDR3 is TGTGCCAGCAGCTCCGAAGGGACTAGCGGGAGAAAGTTCTTC. Its translation: CASSSEGTSGRKFF.